This TCR beta chain was documented in a study of OX40 agonist ivuxolimab in advanced cancers. Looking at the study overall: Intravenous ivuxolimab was administered to patients every 2 weeks at 0.01 to 10 mg/kg. Earlier anti-PD-1, anti-PD-L1 or anti-CTLA-4 therapy was permitted; roughly 37% had received some. There were three patients with partial responses, one having hepatocellular carcinoma and two cutaneous melanoma.

Using immunoSEQ multiplex PCR, the repertoire was profiled, and TCRdb retains in-frame clones only, with some absent. The sample yields fewer than 30,000 clones, 65% to 90% seen once. Concerning this clone: Antigen specificity is unknown.

V trimming: 3 bases; J trimming: 1 base; junction bases outside the gene matches: 5. The CDR3 contains 16 residues. CDR1 MGHDK and CDR2 SYGVNS come from the germline V gene. Findings of the study overall: Low normalized T-cell clonal expansion was also seen in some nonresponders.

The gene calls are TRBV25-1 and TRBJ1-3; 8 bases are shared with TRBD1. The TCR was taken from an adult with an advanced solid tumor such as melanoma, head and neck, liver or kidney cancer. The material was CD4+ or CD8+ T cells sorted from blood, obtained in a trial of the OX40 agonist ivuxolimab. DNA of the CDR3: TGTGCCAGCAGTGACCACAGGGGGATTTCTGGAAACACCATATATTTT. Amino acids: CASSDHRGISGNTIYF.